This TCR beta chain derives from a study of T cells in localized non-small cell lung cancer. Method: immunoSEQ multiplex PCR; TCRdb's copy keeps in-frame clones and lacks some. The table includes tens of thousands of clones, roughly 92% detected once. This CDR3 is built from 15 residues. Germline V CDR1 and CDR2: SGHTA, FQGNSA. V gave up 5 bases and J gave up 1 base; unmatched junction bases: 4. Study findings and constraints: Clonality of T cells reached its maximum in uninvolved adjacent lung, surpassing tumor. Longer overall survival was associated with a higher density of T cells in the blood. In adjacent lung, a median around 55 of the top 100 tumor clones were found. Owing to sequencing of a solitary tumor region, heterogeneity cannot be discounted.

A note on this clone: Its antigen is as yet unknown.

The sample consisted of peripheral blood, taken before any cancer treatment. The sequence was obtained from a man aged 40 to 70 with stage I lung adenocarcinoma. The V gene is TRBV7-2, the J gene TRBJ2-3, with 9 bases lining up with TRBD2. The CDR3, as DNA: TGTGCCAGCAGCCTTAGCGGGAGCGGCACAGATACGCAGTATTTT. Its translation is CASSLSGSGTDTQYF. Using reference TRBV7-2 and TRBJ2-3 for the parts outside the CDR3, the full variable domain is GAGVSQSPSNKVTEKGKDVELRCDPISGHTALYWYRQSLGQGLEFLIYFQGNSAPDKSGLPSDRFSAERTGGSVSTLTIQRTQQEDSAVYLCASSLSGSGTDTQYFGPGTRLTVL.